The subject of this entry is one T cell receptor (beta chain). The antigen remains undetermined. These data come from a study of CD8+CD57+ T cells in acquired aplastic anemia. TCR beta VDJ combinations and CDR3 sequences were profiled from genomic DNA. TCRdb re-analysed the reads in MiXCR, keeping a single row per CDR3 protein. The sample holds about 180,000 distinct CDR3 sequences, 45% to 60% seen once. Study-wide findings and caveats: Patients were compared with controls for CD8+ Simpson's diversity, and no significant difference emerged. The number of CD8+ CDR3 sequences shared by patients and controls was approximately 30.

All patients picked for sequencing had shown, by flow cytometry, an expansion of CD8+CD57+ cells. Trimming stripped 6 bases from V and 4 bases from J, with 12 bases between. Germline CDR1 and CDR2: MNHNS and SASEGT. The CDR3 consists of 13 residues. The rearrangement joins TRBV6-1 to TRBJ1-1, with D hard to call. The receptor comes from a human donor with aplastic anemia. The sample consisted of sorted CD4+, CD8+, or CD8+CD57+ T cells (not recorded which) from PBMCs. CDR3 sequence: CASSPRGFTEAFF. CDR3 DNA: TGTGCCAGCAGCCCCAGAGGGTTCACTGAAGCTTTCTTT.